One sample yielded the 24 T cell receptor beta chains listed below, sequenced in a study of blood T cells in healthy people across ages. A second PCR, run for roughly 7 to 12 cycles, used a sample-barcoded 5' primer plus a J-beta primer mix. TCRdb passed the 5' RACE reads through MiXCR, listing each CDR3 protein once. The table includes roughly 1 million distinct CDR3 sequences, 20% to 25% detected once. These same data were also listed under a study on T cells of mothers and their children.

The sample consisted of blood. Source of these receptors: a girl aged 2-10 years in good health.

This clonotype has a handful of counts. J is TRBJ1-2 and V is TRBV4-2; unclear D gene. Germline V gene lookup returns CDR1 LGHNA and CDR2 YNFKEQ. Trimming stripped 2 bases from V and 1 base from J, with 11 bases between. The CDR3 spans 15 residues. Here the CDR3 reads CASSQSREINYGYTF. For the CDR3, the DNA is TGTGCCAGCAGCCAAAGCAGAGAGATTAACTATGGCTACACCTTC.

This clonotype was detected a few times. The V gene is TRBV28, the J gene TRBJ1-1, with TRBD1 matching over 10 bases. After removal of 4 bases from V and 0 bases from J, the junction contained 8 bases not matched to a gene. The V gene's germline CDR1 is MDHEN and CDR2 SYDVKM. This CDR3 comprises 17 residues. The CDR3 region has the DNA TGTGCCAGCAGTTCCCTGTGGACAGGGGGATTGAACACTGAAGCTTTCTTT. Translated, it gives CASSSLWTGGLNTEAFF.

This clonotype was seen more than once but under ten times. The rearrangement links TRBV13 to TRBJ2-5; tentative D call: TRBD2 (5 bases). The tail of the sequence fits TRBJ2-1 better, so the J call may be wrong. The CDR3 has 18 amino acids. CDR1 is PRHDT and CDR2 is FYEKMQ in the germline V gene (reference sequence). CDR3 amino acids: CASSLRLEERSSPWEQFF. CDR3 coding DNA: TGTGCCAGCAGCTTAAGGCTTGAGGAGCGGTCATCACCCTGGGAGCAGTTCTTC.

The gene calls are TRBV6-2 or TRBV6-3 and TRBJ1-5; tentative D call: TRBD1 (6 bases). CDR3 length: 15 amino acids. Deletions cut 4 bases from V and 3 bases from J, with 13 bases between. From germline, CDR1 is MNHEY and CDR2 SVGEGT. The CDR3 region has the DNA TGTGCCAGCAGTTCCTCGACAGGATACAATCAGCCCCAGCATTTT. Translated, it gives CASSSSTGYNQPQHF.

This clonotype was observed a few times. The chain links TRBV20-1 to TRBJ2-3; TRBD2 aligns across 7 bases. This CDR3 region has 14 residues. CDR1 is DFQATT and CDR2 is SNEGSKA in the germline V gene (reference sequence). The ends lost 6 bases at V and 2 bases at J; junction bases unmatched: 8. The CDR3 bases are TGCAGTGCACGACCGGGACTACCCACAGATACGCAGTATTTT. It yields the protein CSARPGLPTDTQYF.

The rearrangement links TRBV3-1 to TRBJ2-5, with 10 bases identical to TRBD2. With 3 bases clipped from V and 4 bases from J, the junction kept 2 bases outside the gene matches. CDR3 length equals 14 residues. CDR1 is LGHDT, CDR2 YNNKEL, per germline (reference sequence). The CDR3 loop reads CASSHRLAGETQYF. In nucleotides, the CDR3 is TGTGCCAGCAGCCATCGACTAGCGGGAGAGACCCAGTACTTC.

The chain links TRBV7-9 to TRBJ2-3, with D possibly being TRBD1 (6 bases). The ends were cut back, 4 bases at V and 4 bases at J, with 15 bases in the middle. The CDR3 covers 15 residues. CDR1 and CDR2 from the germline V gene are SEHNR and FQNEAQ (reference sequence). CDR3 loop: CASSSDRDRPDTQYF. The DNA of the CDR3 is TGTGCCAGCAGCTCTGACCGCGACAGGCCAGATACGCAGTATTTT.

V and J are TRBV4-1 and TRBJ2-1; unclear D gene. The J call could be wrong; TRBJ2-7 is a better fit for the DNA end. The CDR3 is made up of 13 amino acids. Germline loops: CDR1 MGHRA, CDR2 YSYEKL. Here the CDR3 reads CASSQESAYEQYF. CDR3 DNA sequence: TGCGCCAGCAGCCAAGAATCAGCGTACGAGCAGTACTTC.

The gene calls are TRBV12-3 or TRBV12-4 and TRBJ2-7, with D maybe TRBD1 (6 bases). V lost 5 bases to trimming and J lost 2 bases, with 16 bases between them. This CDR3 contains 15 residues. The CDR3 DNA reads TGTGCCAGCAGTCAGCAGGGGCGCGACCCCTACGAGCAGTACTTC. It specifies CASSQQGRDPYEQYF.

Turning to this clonotype: A single base separates this from a much larger clone, so it may be a read error. This chain uses TRBV28 with TRBJ1-6; D is uncertain. The length of the CDR3 is 12 residues. CDR1 is MDHEN and CDR2 is SYDVKM in the germline V gene. Trimming took off 2 bases at V and 7 bases at J, with 3 bases between the two ends. CDR3 loop: CASSLLNSPLHF. For the CDR3, the DNA is TGTGCCAGCAGTTTACTCAATTCACCCCTCCACTTT.

In this sample, this clonotype turned up a few times. The V call is TRBV29-1, the J call TRBJ1-3; D is uncertain. Deletions cut 2 bases from V and 4 bases from J, with 6 bases between. The CDR3 has 12 residues. Looked up from germline, CDR1 is SQVTM and CDR2 is ANQGSEA. CDR3 region: CSVELGGNTIYF. CDR3 coding DNA: TGCAGCGTTGAACTCGGAGGAAACACCATATATTTT.

The chain uses TRBV5-1 and TRBJ2-2; the D is unclear. Per the germline V gene, CDR1 is SGHRS and CDR2 is YFSETQ. The CDR3 runs to 15 residues. Trimming stripped 2 bases from V and 2 bases from J, with 10 bases between. The CDR3 DNA is TGCGCCAGCAGCTTTGGGCAGATAAACACCGGGGAGCTGTTTTTT. This sequence encodes CASSFGQINTGELFF.

This chain uses TRBV7-4 with TRBJ1-3; 7 nucleotides line up with TRBD1. V gave up 5 bases and J gave up 4 bases; unmatched junction bases: 5. Germline V lookup: CDR1 SGHVT, CDR2 SQSDAQ. The CDR3 runs to 14 residues. The CDR3 protein is CASSPQTGGNTIYF. The CDR3 coding sequence is TGTGCCAGCAGCCCCCAGACAGGGGGAAACACCATATATTTT. The full variable domain, its missing parts supplied by reference TRBV7-4 and TRBJ1-3, is GAGVSQSPRYKVAKRGRDVALRCDSISGHVTLYWYRQTLGQGSEVLTYSQSDAQRDKSGRPSGRFSAERPERSVSTLKIQRTEQGDSAVYLCASSPQTGGNTIYFGEGSWLTVV.

This clonotype was counted between two and nine times. This chain connects TRBV4-2 to TRBJ1-5, with TRBD1 as a possible D gene (6 bases). The ends were cut back, 7 bases at V and 4 bases at J, with 17 bases in the middle. Germline CDR1 reads LGHNA; CDR2 reads YNFKEQ. This CDR3 region has 15 residues. CDR3 amino acids: CASKEQGGSNQPQHF. The CDR3, as DNA: TGTGCCAGCAAAGAACAGGGTGGGTCAAATCAGCCCCAGCATTTT.

The chain recombines TRBV7-9 with TRBJ2-7; 8 bases agree with TRBD1. The V gene end was trimmed by 6 bases and the J gene end by 3 bases; junction bases not matched to a gene: 10. CDR1 and CDR2 (germline): SEHNR, FQNEAQ (reference sequence). This CDR3 is built from 15 residues. The DNA for the CDR3 is TGTGCCAGCAGTCCTTACCAGGGGGCTAACTACGAGCAGTACTTC. Encoded protein: CASSPYQGANYEQYF.

This clonotype has a handful of counts. The V call is TRBV6-6, the J call TRBJ2-5; D is unclear. Germline V gene data show CDR1 as MNHNY and CDR2 as SVGAGI (reference sequence). Trimming shortened V by 8 bases and J by 9 bases, and 10 bases separated the two germline ends. This CDR3 contains 10 residues. The CDR3 DNA follows: TGTGCCAGCGGTACGGATCCCCAGTACTTC. This sequence encodes CASGTDPQYF.

This clonotype was picked up a small number of times. The J gene is TRBJ1-5, the V gene TRBV10-2; D not resolved. Germline V CDR1 and CDR2: WSHSY, SAAADI. This CDR3 comprises 15 residues. Trimming took 3 bases from V and 2 from J, leaving 11 bases between them. The CDR3 spells CASSDIWGGNQPQHF. The CDR3 nucleotides are TGCGCCAGCAGTGATATTTGGGGTGGCAATCAGCCCCAGCATTTT.

A few counts support this clonotype. V gene TRBV5-1 combines with J gene TRBJ2-5, with D unclear. Trimming pared 2 bases from V and 5 bases from J, leaving 16 bases between. Germline V lookup: CDR1 SGHRS, CDR2 YFSETQ. The length of the CDR3 is 15 residues. The CDR3 loop is CASSLTPSGLETQYF. The CDR3 DNA follows: TGCGCCAGCAGCTTAACCCCGTCGGGCTTGGAGACCCAGTACTTC.

CDR3 sequence reads: CASSEGLRDYGYTF. For the CDR3, the DNA is TGTGCCAGCTCTGAGGGGTTGAGGGACTATGGCTACACCTTC. J is TRBJ1-2 and V is TRBV6-5; TRBD1 might be the D (5 bases). Trimming stripped 8 bases from V and 3 bases from J, with 16 bases between. CDR3 length equals 14 residues. Germline V gene lookup returns CDR1 MNHEY and CDR2 SVGAGI.

This clonotype was counted only a few times. This chain links TRBV28 with TRBJ2-1; 7 bases match TRBD2. The length of the CDR3 is 15 residues. V dropped 6 bases and J dropped 6; count of bases not matched to a gene: 11. Looked up from germline, CDR1 is MDHEN and CDR2 is SYDVKM. DNA for the CDR3: TGTGCCAGCAGCTATTCCGGGACTATGCTCAATGAGCAGTTCTTC. The encoded protein is CASSYSGTMLNEQFF.

The chain uses TRBV4-2 and TRBJ2-5; 13 bases are a match to TRBD2. With the DNA end fitting TRBJ2-1 better, the J assignment may be wrong. Germline CDR1 LGHNA, CDR2 YNFKEQ. The CDR3 extends over 20 amino acids. The CDR3 sequence is CASSQEVRTSGGGLIGEQFF. CDR3 nucleotide sequence: TGTGCCAGCAGCCAAGAAGTGAGAACTAGCGGGGGGGGGCTCATCGGTGAGCAGTTCTTC.

This chain joins TRBV20-1 and TRBJ2-1; 13 bases fit TRBD2. The length of the CDR3 is 15 residues. The junction had 5 bases not matched to a gene; V was cut back by 3 bases and J by 6 bases. Per the germline V gene, CDR1 is DFQATT and CDR2 is SNEGSKA (reference sequence). This CDR3 reads CSASDRTSGSNEQFF. CDR3 in DNA: TGCAGTGCTAGTGATAGGACTAGCGGGAGCAATGAGCAGTTCTTC.

This clonotype was detected a few times. This chain joins TRBV28 and TRBJ2-1, with a possible D match to TRBD2 (5 bases). The germline CDR1 and CDR2 sequences are MDHEN and SYDVKM. V was shortened by 3 bases and J by 0 bases, with 12 bases between the two germline ends. This CDR3 contains 16 residues. The CDR3 here is CASSFAEVSSYNEQFF. The CDR3 nucleotides read TGTGCCAGCAGTTTTGCGGAGGTGAGCTCCTACAATGAGCAGTTCTTC.

This clonotype showed up just a few times. The chain combines TRBV7-9 with TRBJ2-1; D call uncertain. Matching the DNA end better, TRBJ2-5 makes the J call doubtful. Germline CDR1 is SEHNR and CDR2 is FQNEAQ (reference sequence). This CDR3 is 13 amino acids long. The CDR3 sequence is CASSLSSPETQYF. CDR3 nucleotides: TGTGCCAGCAGCTTGAGTAGCCCTGAAACCCAGTACTTC.